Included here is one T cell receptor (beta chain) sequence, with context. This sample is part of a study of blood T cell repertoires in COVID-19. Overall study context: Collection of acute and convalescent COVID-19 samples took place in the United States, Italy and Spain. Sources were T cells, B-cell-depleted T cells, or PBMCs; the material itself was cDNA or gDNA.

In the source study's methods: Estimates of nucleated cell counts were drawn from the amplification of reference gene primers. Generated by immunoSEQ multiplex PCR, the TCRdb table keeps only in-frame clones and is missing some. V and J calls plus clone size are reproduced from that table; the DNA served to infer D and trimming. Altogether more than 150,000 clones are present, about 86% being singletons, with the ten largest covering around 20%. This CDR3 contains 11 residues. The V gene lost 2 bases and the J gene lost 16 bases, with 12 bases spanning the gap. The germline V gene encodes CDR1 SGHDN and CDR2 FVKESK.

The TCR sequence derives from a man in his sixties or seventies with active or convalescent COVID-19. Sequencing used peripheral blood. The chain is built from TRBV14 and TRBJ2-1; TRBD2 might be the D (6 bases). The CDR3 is CASSQRESLFF. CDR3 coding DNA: TGTGCCAGCAGCCAACGGGAGAGCCTTTTCTTC.